The table lists the clone carrying this TCR beta chain with a few counts. The antigen is not known. The data stem from a study of early T cells in non-severe SARS-CoV-2 infection. At the level of the study: Investigators sequenced bulk RNA drawn from unsorted whole blood, and chains remained unpaired.

General study results and limits: Database matching using VDJdb favored anti-spike CD8 responses, with private and CD4 specificities left missing.

As part of library construction, unique molecular identifiers were attached to individual cDNA molecules. In TCRdb, the 5' RACE reads were re-called with MiXCR into one record per CDR3 protein. The sample includes under 30,000 distinct CDR3 sequences, more than 3.5% of them seen just once. The CDR3 extends over 15 amino acids. V gave up 5 bases and J gave up 4 bases; unmatched junction bases: 10. Germline V lookup: CDR1 KGHSH, CDR2 LQKENI. Sequenced sample: whole blood. The source is an adult who was a healthcare worker with PCR-confirmed SARS-CoV-2 infection or an uninfected control (not recorded which). V and J are TRBV18 and TRBJ2-7, with TRBD1 matching over 8 bases. CDR3: CASSKGQGRGYEQYF. CDR3 DNA: TGTGCCAGCTCAAAAGGACAGGGAAGAGGATACGAGCAGTACTTC.